This T cell receptor beta chain is drawn from a study of OX40 agonist ivuxolimab in advanced cancers. Overall study findings and caveats: Fewer expanded clones were found on average in CD4+ than in CD8+ T cells.

A word on this clone: Its antigen is as yet unknown.

Trimming removed 5 bases at V and 0 bases at J, with 5 bases between. The CDR3 is 12 residues long. Germline V gene sequence: CDR1 SGHTA, CDR2 FQGNSA. Only in-frame clones appear in the TCRdb table, and some are missing; sequencing was by immunoSEQ multiplex PCR. The sample includes 6,500 to 8,000 clones, around 79% of them seen just once. The clonotype was recovered from an adult with an advanced solid tumor such as melanoma, head and neck, liver or kidney cancer. The sample in question was CD4+ or CD8+ T cells sorted from blood, obtained in a trial of the OX40 agonist ivuxolimab. The V gene is TRBV7-2, the J gene TRBJ2-7; D gene ambiguous. The CDR3: CASSLYSYEQYF. The CDR3 region has the DNA TGTGCCAGCAGCCTGTACTCCTACGAGCAGTACTTC.